Given below is one T cell receptor (beta chain) in context. No antigen is known for it. These data are taken from a study of blood T cells in healthy people across ages. Broader study findings: TCR beta diversity, measured per million T cells, fell in a roughly linear way with age.

Looked up from germline, CDR1 is SQVTM and CDR2 is ANQGSEA. Trimming removed 4 bases from V and 11 bases from J, with 23 bases in between. This CDR3 spans 14 amino acids. A second about 7 to 12 cycle PCR used barcoded and J-beta primers. In TCRdb, the 5' RACE reads were re-called with MiXCR into one record per CDR3 protein. The sample yields roughly 730,000 distinct CDR3 sequences, 45% to 70% seen once. The sample consisted of blood. The receptor was isolated from a man aged 40-49 years in good health. The chain couples TRBV29-1 to TRBJ2-5; D remains unclear. This CDR3 reads CSVAGMGSLNEQYF. CDR3 DNA: TGCAGCGTTGCTGGGATGGGGTCCCTCAATGAGCAGTACTTC.